These T cell receptor beta chains were read from a single sample in a study of PD-1 blockade in classical Hodgkin lymphoma. Profiled with immunoSEQ multiplex PCR; TCRdb holds only in-frame clones, not every one. Among 110,000 or so clones listed, 89% were seen once. Source: peripheral blood mononuclear cells (PBMCs), taken before the second cycle of nivolumab. Receptor source: a human donor with classical Hodgkin lymphoma. Each CDR3 is given with its conserved first and last residue. A D gene is named only where the DNA matches it firmly. For some rows the clone size is stated as once, few or many, or as a class when expanded; others skip it.

CDR3nt	CDR3aa	abundance	d_gene	j_gene	v_gene
TGTGCCAGTAGTATTCCGGGAGGGTCTGGAGAGACCCAGTACTTC	CASSIPGGSGETQYF	.	TRBD2	TRBJ2-5	TRBV19
TGTGCCAGCAGCCCCGATTTAGGCGGGTTTTATACGCAGTATTTT	CASSPDLGGFYTQYF	.	.	TRBJ2-3	TRBV11-2
TGTGCCAGCACCATCCGAAGCCCCGGGCCCTACGAGCAGTACTTC	CASTIRSPGPYEQYF	.	.	TRBJ2-7	TRBV7-2
TGTGCCAGCTCACCTTTCCGGGACAGGGATTACGAGCAGTACTTC	CASSPFRDRDYEQYF	.	TRBD1	TRBJ2-7	TRBV18
TGTGCCAGCCGCAACTTAACGCAGCGTTGGGCCCGAGCTAACTATGGCTACACCTTC	CASRNLTQRWARANYGYTF	.	.	TRBJ1-2	TRBV27
TGTGCCAGCAGTTTCACAGTTACCTACGAGCAGTACTTC	CASSFTVTYEQYF	.	.	TRBJ2-7	TRBV6-5
TGTGCCAGCAGCTTGGGCGGACAGGTATATGCCTACGAGCAGTACTTC	CASSLGGQVYAYEQYF	few	TRBD1	TRBJ2-7	TRBV5-4
TGTGCCACCAGCAGAGGCTCCGGGACTAGCGGCCCAACTCTCACAGATACGCAGTATTTT	CATSRGSGTSGPTLTDTQYF	.	TRBD2	TRBJ2-3	TRBV15
TGTGCCAGCAGTGGCTACAGCCAGGGACCGGAGACCCAGTACTTC	CASSGYSQGPETQYF	.	.	TRBJ2-5	TRBV2
TGTGCCCGTCGAATCCGGGACAGTCTTTACGAGCAGTACTTC	CARRIRDSLYEQYF	.	TRBD1	TRBJ2-7	TRBV30
TGTGCCACCTCAGCTACTGGAAACACCGGGGAGCTGTTTTTT	CATSATGNTGELFF	once	.	TRBJ2-2	TRBV7-9
TGTGCCTGGAGTGTAATGGTGACAGGGGGCTACGAGCAGTACTTC	CAWSVMVTGGYEQYF	.	TRBD1	TRBJ2-7	TRBV30
TGTGCCAGCAGTTTCGTCAGGCGTGGGGGACTAGCGGGAGTTCCAGATACGCAGTATTTT	CASSFVRRGGLAGVPDTQYF	.	TRBD2	TRBJ2-3	TRBV28
TGCAGTGCCGAGCCCTACGAGCAGTACTTC	CSAEPYEQYF	.	.	TRBJ2-7	TRBV20-1
TGTGCCAGCAGTCCCACCAGACTAGCGGACTCCTACAATGAGCAGTTCTTC	CASSPTRLADSYNEQFF	.	TRBD2	TRBJ2-1	TRBV2
TGTGCCAGTAGTAAAGGGGTGGGCAATCAGCCCCAGCATTTT	CASSKGVGNQPQHF	.	.	TRBJ1-5	TRBV19
TGTGCCAGCTCGAGAGGGACGGGGGAGAACACCGGGGAGCTGTTTTTT	CASSRGTGENTGELFF	.	.	TRBJ2-2	TRBV18
TGTGCCAGCAGTTACCGGAGTTCGTATCGGGACTATGGCTACACCTTC	CASSYRSSYRDYGYTF	.	.	TRBJ1-2	TRBV6-5
TGTGCCAGCAGCTTAGATTACGGCGGGCGGGAGACCCAGTACTTC	CASSLDYGGRETQYF	.	.	TRBJ2-5	TRBV11-2
TGTGCTAGTGCTCAACTAGCGGGAGATACCTACAATGAGCAGTTCTTC	CASAQLAGDTYNEQFF	.	TRBD2	TRBJ2-1	TRBV12-5
TGCGCCAGCAGCCGCCGACAGTCATTCAATGAAAAACTGTTTTTT	CASSRRQSFNEKLFF	.	.	TRBJ1-4	TRBV4-1
TGTGCCAGCAGCCACCGTTATGAGCAGTTCTTC	CASSHRYEQFF	few	.	TRBJ2-1	TRBV4-2
TGTGCCAGCAGCTTAGAGCCCTCCTACAATGAGCAGTTCTTC	CASSLEPSYNEQFF	.	.	TRBJ2-1	TRBV11-2
TGTGCCAGCAGCCAAAGTATGACAGGCGGCTACACCTTC	CASSQSMTGGYTF	.	.	TRBJ1-2	TRBV14